The subject of this entry is one TCR beta chain. Its specificity is not known. The data are from a study of cytomegalovirus exposure and HLA in healthy donors. A multiplex PCR was run with 60 Vbeta primers and 13 Jbeta primers. Here immunoSEQ multiplex PCR was the method, and the copy in TCRdb shows in-frame clones only, minus some. The table has around 220,000 clones, about 75% seen once; the top ten hold roughly 2%. Trimming took off 0 bases at V and 5 bases at J, with 7 bases between the two ends. The CDR3 is 13 amino acids. Germline CDR1 and CDR2: SGHDN and FVKESK. Study findings and constraints: When analyzed later, a missense DCLRE1C variant was found to be linked to TCR beta V- and J-gene trimming.

The source material was PBMCs. The source of this sequence is a young woman in good health and CMV-seronegative. V and J are TRBV14 and TRBJ1-1; D not resolved. CDR3 loop: CASSQEQMTEAFF. In nucleotides, the CDR3 is TGTGCCAGCAGCCAAGAACAGATGACTGAAGCTTTCTTT.